These 31 T cell receptor beta chains were all obtained from the same sample, sequenced in a study of blood T cell repertoires in COVID-19. Sequenced by immunoSEQ multiplex PCR; TCRdb stores in-frame clones only, minus some. This repertoire shows 210,000 or so clones, 84% found once; its top ten account for less than 2%. The sample consisted of PBMCs or T cells enriched from blood (not recorded which). The receptors originated from a man aged 60-69 years who had recovered from COVID-19.

The V and J genes are TRBV9 and TRBJ2-7, with 9 nucleotides matching TRBD1. Looked up from germline, CDR1 is SGDLS and CDR2 is YYNGEE. The CDR3 spans 15 residues. The junction had 11 bases not matched to a gene; V was cut back by 3 bases and J by 7 bases. The CDR3 coding sequence is TGTGCCAGCAGCGCGAGGGACAGGGACCTCCTGGAGCAGTACTTC. The encoded protein is CASSARDRDLLEQYF.

The rearrangement joins TRBV9 to TRBJ1-1; D may be TRBD1 (6 bases). Germline V lookup: CDR1 SGDLS, CDR2 YYNGEE. This CDR3 has 13 amino acids. V gave up 3 bases and J gave up 7 bases, with 13 bases separating them. The CDR3 spells CASSAQGRGEAFF. The CDR3 DNA reads as TGTGCCAGCAGCGCACAGGGTCGAGGTGAAGCTTTCTTT.

The DNA of the CDR3 is TGTGCCAGTAGTATTATATTCGGGGGGGCGCTTAGCAATCAGCCCCAGCATTTT. It encodes CASSIIFGGALSNQPQHF. V is TRBV19 and J is TRBJ1-5; a possible D gene is TRBD1 (6 bases). Germline CDR1 is LNHDA and CDR2 is SQIVND (reference sequence). CDR3 length: 18 residues. Trimming left V 3 bases short and J 0 bases short, with 18 bases between.

The chain is built from TRBV18 and TRBJ1-1; 7 bases fit TRBD1. The germline V gene has CDR1 KGHSH and CDR2 LQKENI. CDR3 length equals 13 residues. V was pared by 3 bases and J by 3 bases, with 1 base of the junction left unmatched. As DNA, the CDR3 is TGTGCCAGCTCACCTGGGACAGACACTGAAGCTTTCTTT. It translates to CASSPGTDTEAFF.

V usage is TRBV5-6 and J usage is TRBJ1-6; D gene unclear. Germline-derived CDR1 and CDR2 are SGHDT and YYEEEE. V lost 5 bases and J lost 9, with 12 bases in between. The CDR3 contains 13 residues. This CDR3 is CASSIGAGSPLHF. The CDR3 DNA reads as TGTGCCAGCAGTATAGGTGCGGGTTCACCCCTCCACTTT.

The genes are TRBV10-3 and TRBJ2-5; possibly TRBD2 for D (5 bases). The V and J ends lost 4 bases and 2 bases respectively, with 8 bases between them. Looked up from germline, CDR1 is ENHRY and CDR2 is SYGVKD. The CDR3 runs to 13 residues. CDR3 nucleotides: TGTGCCATCAGTGCGGGATTACAAGAGACCCAGTACTTC. Translating gives CAISAGLQETQYF.

This clone was found once. CDR3 DNA sequence: TGTGCCAGCAGCTTAGGTGAGGGATTGATCACAGATACGCAGTATTTT. Protein sequence: CASSLGEGLITDTQYF. V usage is TRBV7-2 and J usage is TRBJ2-3; a weak D match, TRBD2 (5 bases). V shed 1 base and J shed 2 bases, with 13 bases lying between them. Germline loops: CDR1 SGHTA, CDR2 FQGNSA. The CDR3 is made up of 16 amino acids.

The chain uses TRBV7-9 and TRBJ1-1, with D tentatively TRBD1 (5 bases). Germline CDR1 reads SEHNR; CDR2 reads FQNEAQ (reference sequence). The V and J ends lost 3 bases and 5 bases respectively, with 13 bases between them. The CDR3 runs to 14 residues. In DNA form, the CDR3 reads TGTGCCAGCAGCTTCAACTCGGGGGGAACTGAAGCTTTCTTT. It translates to CASSFNSGGTEAFF. Looking up the rest from reference TRBV7-9 and TRBJ1-1 gives the full variable domain: DTGVSQNPRHKITKRGQNVTFRCDPISEHNRLYWYRQTLGQGPEFLTYFQNEAQLEKSRLLSDRFSAERPKGSFSTLEIQRTEQGDSAMYLCASSFNSGGTEAFFGQGTRLTVV.

This chain joins TRBV12-3 or TRBV12-4 and TRBJ2-5; 7 bases align to TRBD2. After removal of 9 bases from V and 4 bases from J, the junction contained 5 bases not matched to a gene. This CDR3 is built from 12 residues. The CDR3 loop is CASRDYGETQYF. The CDR3 bases are TGTGCCAGTCGGGACTACGGAGAGACCCAGTACTTC.

This chain joins TRBV11-2 and TRBJ1-1; D is unclear. With 2 bases removed from V and 5 bases from J, the gap between germline ends came to 12 bases. The CDR3 has 14 residues. Germline CDR1 SGHAT, CDR2 FQNNGV. The CDR3 loop reads CASSLTVQRTEAFF. The CDR3 DNA is TGTGCCAGCAGCTTAACGGTCCAAAGAACTGAAGCTTTCTTT.

On this clone itself: The same CDR3 can be traced to other DNA sequences in this sample. The chain couples TRBV6-5 to TRBJ1-2, with 10 bases aligning to TRBD1. CDR3 size: 13 residues. The J segment lost 8 bases and the V segment lost 5 bases, leaving 5 bases of the junction unmatched. Per the germline V gene, CDR1 is MNHEY and CDR2 is SVGAGI. The CDR3 sequence: CASSTGTGAGYTF. CDR3 bases: TGTGCCAGCAGTACCGGGACAGGGGCCGGCTACACCTTC.

This rearrangement joins TRBV9 to TRBJ1-1; D not resolved. The CDR3 extends over 14 amino acids. Germline CDR1 reads SGDLS; CDR2 reads YYNGEE. The V gene lost 0 bases and the J gene lost 1 base, with 7 bases spanning the gap. CDR3 region: CASSVVPGNTEAFF. The CDR3 region has the DNA TGTGCCAGCAGCGTAGTCCCAGGGAACACTGAAGCTTTCTTT.

This clone was recorded only once. The CDR3 region is CASSLANKGGETQYF. The CDR3 nucleotides read TGTGCCAGCAGCTTGGCGAACAAAGGGGGTGAGACCCAGTACTTC. V is TRBV5-5 and J is TRBJ2-5; D perhaps matches TRBD1 (6 bases). Trimming stripped 0 bases from V and 5 bases from J, with 14 bases between. Germline CDR1 SGHKS, CDR2 YYEKEE (reference sequence). The CDR3 loop spans 15 amino acids. Drawing the rest from reference TRBV5-5 and TRBJ2-5, the complete variable domain is DAGVTQSPTHLIKTRGQQVTLRCSPISGHKSVSWYQQVLGQGPQFIFQYYEKEERGRGNFPDRFSARQFPNYSSELNVNALLLGDSALYLCASSLANKGGETQYFGPGTRLLVL.

V gene TRBV5-1 combines with J gene TRBJ2-3; TRBD2 aligns across 12 bases. CDR1 and CDR2 from the germline V gene are SGHRS and YFSETQ. V shed 5 bases, J shed 4 bases, and the junction held 5 bases outside the gene matches. This CDR3 has 15 amino acids. This CDR3 is CASRTGLAGPDTQYF. Here the CDR3 DNA reads TGCGCCAGCAGAACGGGACTAGCGGGCCCAGATACGCAGTATTTT.

The chain carries TRBV5-1 and TRBJ2-1; TRBD2 matches at 10 bases. The CDR3 loop spans 17 amino acids. The V gene end was trimmed by 4 bases and the J gene end by 7 bases; junction bases not matched to a gene: 14. CDR1 is SGHRS and CDR2 is YFSETQ in the germline V gene. CDR3 nucleotides: TGCGCCAGCAGCAAAATGACCGGGACTAGCGTCTATAATGAGCAGTTCTTC. This codes for CASSKMTGTSVYNEQFF.

This rearrangement joins TRBV7-2 to TRBJ2-5; D may be TRBD2 (5 bases). This CDR3 is built from 12 residues. V lost 4 bases and J lost 5, with 8 bases in between. Germline CDR1 reads SGHTA; CDR2 reads FQGNSA. This CDR3 is CASSSQRETQYF. The CDR3 nucleotides read TGTGCCAGCAGCTCACAGCGGGAGACCCAGTACTTC.

This clone was counted between two and nine times. V gene TRBV11-2 combines with J gene TRBJ2-5; perhaps TRBD2 as D (6 bases). The CDR3 spans 14 residues. Looked up from germline, CDR1 is SGHAT and CDR2 is FQNNGV. V lost 4 bases to trimming and J lost 1 base, with 10 bases between them. CDR3 residues: CASSSGLSQETQYF. DNA of the CDR3: TGTGCCAGCAGCTCGGGACTTTCCCAAGAGACCCAGTACTTC.

V and J are TRBV6-5 and TRBJ2-7, with D hard to call. This CDR3 contains 14 residues. Trimming left V 2 bases short and J 2 bases short, with 10 bases between. CDR1 MNHEY and CDR2 SVGAGI come from the germline V gene. In DNA, the CDR3 is TGTGCCAGCAGTTACAGGCTAGAAGCCTACGAGCAGTACTTC. This gives the protein CASSYRLEAYEQYF.

The chain uses TRBV4-2 and TRBJ1-1; 8 nucleotides agree with TRBD1. Losses at the gene ends were 1 base for V and 1 base for J; bases not matched to a gene: 2. There are 15 residues in the CDR3. The germline gives CDR1 LGHNA, CDR2 YNFKEQ. CDR3 amino acids: CASSQADRGNTEAFF. CDR3 sequence (DNA): TGTGCCAGCAGCCAAGCAGACAGGGGGAACACTGAAGCTTTCTTT.

V and J are TRBV21-1 and TRBJ2-7; the D call TRBD1 from the table was never checked on the DNA. TRBV21-1 is annotated as a pseudogene. This CDR3 has 16 amino acids. The DNA for the CDR3 is TGTGCCAGCAGCCTCACCGACAGGGGAGGTGGGTACGAGCAGTACTTC. This translates into CASSLTDRGGGYEQYF.

The chain uses TRBV15 and TRBJ1-1; 7 bases align to TRBD1. Germline V gene lookup returns CDR1 LNHNV and CDR2 YYDKDF (reference sequence). J was trimmed by 4 bases and V by 3 bases; bases with no gene match: 5. The CDR3 length is 14 residues. The DNA of the CDR3 is TGTGCCACCAGCAGTTCAGGGGGGAGCACTGAAGCTTTCTTT. Protein sequence: CATSSSGGSTEAFF. Full variable domain (rest looked up from reference TRBV15 and TRBJ1-1): DAMVIQNPRYQVTQFGKPVTLSCSQTLNHNVMYWYQQKSSQAPKLLFHYYDKDFNNEADTPDNFQSRRPNTSFCFLDIRSPGLGDTAMYLCATSSSGGSTEAFFGQGTRLTVV.

The genes are TRBV5-8 and TRBJ1-1; 9 nucleotides line up with TRBD1. V shed 1 base, J shed 4 bases, and the junction held 5 bases outside the gene matches. CDR1 is SGHTS, CDR2 YDEGEE, per germline. This CDR3 comprises 15 residues. The CDR3 bases are TGTGCCAGCAGCTTGTACGTGACAGGGGGCACTGAAGCTTTCTTT. It is translated as CASSLYVTGGTEAFF.

This clone was detected a few times. The rearrangement links TRBV3-1 (or the pseudogene TRBV3-2) to TRBJ1-5; D is unresolved. Germline CDR1 reads LGHDT; CDR2 reads YNNKEL (reference sequence). Trimming left V 0 bases short and J 3 bases short, with 9 bases between. This CDR3 spans 15 amino acids. Here the CDR3 DNA reads TGTGCCAGCAGCCAAGATCAGAGGCTCAATCAGCCCCAGCATTTT. It yields the protein CASSQDQRLNQPQHF.

This clone has a handful of counts. The chain couples TRBV19 to TRBJ1-6, with TRBD1 matching over 10 bases. Trimming took 7 bases from V and 8 from J; bases not matched to a gene: 8. Germline V gene data show CDR1 as LNHDA and CDR2 as SQIVND (reference sequence). This CDR3 is 15 amino acids long. CDR3 in amino acids: CASNKMGTGDSPLHF. The CDR3 DNA is TGTGCCAGTAACAAAATGGGGACAGGGGATTCACCCCTCCACTTT.

The chain joins TRBV2 to TRBJ1-3, with unresolved D. Germline V lookup: CDR1 SNHLY, CDR2 FYNNEI. Trimming shortened V by 5 bases and J by 0 bases, and 14 bases separated the two germline ends. The CDR3 is 16 amino acids. The CDR3 reads CASSPYPSNSGNTIYF. Here the CDR3 DNA reads TGTGCCAGCAGTCCTTACCCAAGCAACTCTGGAAACACCATATATTTT. The variable domain in full, completed from reference TRBV2 and TRBJ1-3, reads EPEVTQTPSHQVTQMGQEVILRCVPISNHLYFYWYRQILGQKVEFLVSFYNNEISEKSEIFDDQFSVERPDGSNFTLKIRSTKLEDSAMYFCASSPYPSNSGNTIYFGEGSWLTVV.

V gene TRBV25-1 combines with J gene TRBJ1-1; tentative D call: TRBD1 (6 bases). Trimming cost V 5 bases and J 4 bases, with 11 bases left between them. CDR1 is MGHDK and CDR2 is SYGVNS in the germline V gene. The CDR3 has 13 amino acids. The CDR3: CASSSLGGTEAFF. The CDR3 DNA reads as TGTGCCAGCAGTAGCCTAGGGGGCACTGAAGCTTTCTTT.

The CDR3 bases are TGTGCCAGCAGCCCTTGGATAGCGGGGGGCACCCGGAATGAGCAGTTCTTC. Amino acids: CASSPWIAGGTRNEQFF. The rearrangement uses TRBV14 and TRBJ2-1; 10 nucleotides line up with TRBD2. V trimming: 4 bases; J trimming: 7 bases; junction bases outside the gene matches: 13. Per the germline V gene, CDR1 is SGHDN and CDR2 is FVKESK. There are 17 residues in the CDR3.

Points on this clone: This same CDR3 is encoded by further DNA sequences in the sample. V is TRBV15 and J is TRBJ2-2, with TRBD2 identical over 7 bases. V shed 4 bases, J shed 5 bases, and the junction held 10 bases outside the gene matches. CDR3 length equals 16 residues. Germline lookup yields CDR1 LNHNV and CDR2 YYDKDF (reference sequence). CDR3 sequence (DNA): TGTGCCACCAGCACATTGGGAGGGCCAGCAACCGGGGAGCTGTTTTTT. Translation gives CATSTLGGPATGELFF.

This chain links TRBV11-2 with TRBJ1-5; D is unclear. The CDR3 sequence is 13 residues long. V shed 0 bases and J shed 11 bases, with 11 bases lying between them. CDR1 is SGHAT and CDR2 is FQNNGV in the germline V gene. CDR3 protein: CASSLESGQTQHF. DNA for the CDR3: TGTGCCAGCAGCTTAGAAAGCGGCCAGACCCAGCATTTT.

CDR3 region: CASSTPRTSGGGAGELFF. The CDR3 bases are TGTGCCAGCAGCACTCCCCGGACTAGCGGGGGGGGAGCCGGGGAGCTGTTTTTT. The chain employs TRBV9 and TRBJ2-2; 15 nucleotides match TRBD2. Germline V gene lookup returns CDR1 SGDLS and CDR2 YYNGEE. V shed 4 bases and J 6 bases; nucleotides not matched to a gene: 10. There are 18 residues in the CDR3.

The chain joins TRBV7-3 to TRBJ2-2; 8 bases map to TRBD1. Trimming at V came to 5 bases and at J to 6 bases, leaving 8 bases not matched to a gene. This CDR3 is 15 amino acids long. The V gene's germline CDR1 is SGHTA and CDR2 FQGTGA. CDR3 amino acids: CASSGQGALPGELFF. The CDR3 nucleotides are TGTGCCAGCAGCGGACAGGGTGCCCTGCCCGGGGAGCTGTTTTTT. The entire variable domain, with the rest obtained from reference TRBV7-3 and TRBJ2-2, is as follows: GAGVSQTPSNKVTEKGKYVELRCDPISGHTALYWYRQSLGQGPEFLIYFQGTGAADDSGLPNDRFFAVRPEGSVSTLKIQRTERGDSAVYLCASSGQGALPGELFFGEGSRLTVL.